The next 13 T cell receptor beta chains were all read from a single sample in a study of OX40 agonist ivuxolimab in advanced cancers. Clones were read by immunoSEQ multiplex PCR, and TCRdb kept only the in-frame ones, dropping some. Counted here are roughly 98,000 clones, 70% to 85% occurring once; the ten biggest clones make up roughly 1.5%. Material: CD4+ or CD8+ T cells sorted from blood, obtained in a trial of the OX40 agonist ivuxolimab. All receptors come from an adult with an advanced solid tumor such as melanoma, head and neck, liver or kidney cancer.

This chain uses TRBV7-9 with TRBJ1-6; TRBD1 agrees at 7 bases. Germline V lookup: CDR1 SEHNR, CDR2 FQNEAQ (reference sequence). V gave up 5 bases and J gave up 10 bases; unmatched junction bases: 14. The CDR3 spans 16 residues. CDR3 region: CASSERSTGRGSPLHF. CDR3 nucleotide sequence: TGTGCCAGCAGCGAGCGATCGACAGGGAGAGGCTCACCCCTCCACTTT.

This sequence joins TRBV5-5 and TRBJ2-5; tentatively, D is TRBD1 (5 bases). Germline assignment: CDR1 SGHKS and CDR2 YYEKEE (reference sequence). The V and J ends lost 4 bases and 5 bases respectively, with 12 bases between them. There are 13 residues in the CDR3. Written as DNA, the CDR3 is TGTGCCAGCAGCCGGGCGCCAGGGGAGACCCAGTACTTC. It specifies CASSRAPGETQYF.

The genes are TRBV7-2 and TRBJ1-6; possible D gene TRBD1, 6 bases. V lost 5 bases and J 4 bases, leaving 15 bases between the germline ends. Germline CDR1 reads SGHTA; CDR2 reads FQGNSA. The CDR3 totals 16 residues. In nucleotides, the CDR3 is TGTGCCAGCAGCCATACAGGGACCGTTTATAATTCACCCCTCCACTTT. This translates into CASSHTGTVYNSPLHF.

This clone occurred a few times. The V gene is TRBV7-9, the J gene TRBJ2-7; weak D call: TRBD2 (5 bases). The CDR3 is 13 amino acids. The V end lost 8 bases, the J end lost 2 bases, and 13 bases lay between the germline ends. The V gene's germline CDR1 is SEHNR and CDR2 FQNEAQ (reference sequence). CDR3 DNA: TGTGCCAGCTGCCCAGAGAGGGCCTACGAGCAGTACTTC. This gives the protein CASCPERAYEQYF.

This sequence joins TRBV13 and TRBJ2-4; maybe TRBD1 (6 bases). CDR1 and CDR2 (germline): PRHDT, FYEKMQ (reference sequence). This CDR3 is built from 17 residues. V was cut by 7 bases and J by 3 bases, with 22 bases left in between. The CDR3 sequence: CASNGRGTGEGKNIQYF. The CDR3 DNA reads as TGTGCCAGCAATGGCAGGGGAACGGGTGAGGGCAAAAACATTCAGTACTTC.

The gene calls are TRBV7-9 and TRBJ2-7, with 10 bases that match TRBD1. Per the germline V gene, CDR1 is SEHNR and CDR2 is FQNEAQ (reference sequence). The CDR3 sequence is 17 residues long. V gave up 4 bases and J gave up 2 bases; unmatched junction bases: 11. CDR3 bases: TGTGCCAGCAGCTACCCGGGACAGGGGTTCCCAGCCTACGAGCAGTACTTC. It translates to CASSYPGQGFPAYEQYF.

The chain is built from TRBV5-6 and TRBJ1-1; unclear D gene. Germline-derived CDR1 and CDR2 are SGHDT and YYEEEE. V lost 0 bases, J lost 11 bases, and 14 bases lay in between. The CDR3 is made up of 13 amino acids. This CDR3 is CASSLARGVGAFF. Written as DNA, the CDR3 is TGTGCCAGCAGCTTGGCCCGTGGGGTGGGGGCTTTCTTT.

The V and J genes are TRBV9 and TRBJ2-5, with D uncertain. This CDR3 contains 12 residues. V was cut by 0 bases and J by 5 bases, with 5 bases left in between. Germline V gives CDR1 SGDLS, CDR2 YYNGEE. CDR3 region: CASSVDLETQYF. The CDR3 DNA is TGTGCCAGCAGCGTAGATTTGGAGACCCAGTACTTC.

The gene calls are TRBV29-1 and TRBJ2-7; maybe TRBD2 (6 bases). CDR1 is SQVTM and CDR2 is ANQGSEA in the germline V gene. Trimming took off 4 bases at V and 0 bases at J, with 10 bases between the two ends. The CDR3 spans 13 residues. The DNA for the CDR3 is TGCAGCGTTGGGCTAGCGAACTCCTACGAGCAGTACTTC. Translating gives CSVGLANSYEQYF.

The rearrangement links TRBV29-1 to TRBJ1-1, with 7 bases aligning to TRBD1. The J segment lost 5 bases and the V segment lost 0 bases, leaving 12 bases of the junction unmatched. Germline-derived CDR1 and CDR2 are SQVTM and ANQGSEA. The CDR3 contains 16 residues. The CDR3 sequence is CSVEDLQPGGRTEAFF. CDR3 nucleotides: TGCAGCGTTGAAGATCTTCAACCAGGGGGAAGAACTGAAGCTTTCTTT.

Regarding this clone: An end of the junction does not agree with germline; a read error may underlie this. The rearrangement joins TRBV4-1 to TRBJ2-4; perhaps TRBD1 as D (6 bases). This CDR3 comprises 16 residues. Germline CDR1 reads MGHRA; CDR2 reads YSYEKL. CDR3 sequence: CASSGQRPGARNIQYF. The CDR3, as DNA: TGCGCCAGCAGCGGACAGAGGCCAGGAGCCAGAAACATTCAGTACTTC.

V is TRBV5-1 and J is TRBJ2-1; a weak D match, TRBD1 (6 bases). The CDR3 contains 14 residues. Germline CDR1 reads SGHRS; CDR2 reads YFSETQ. The ends were cut back, 1 base at V and 5 bases at J, with 10 bases in the middle. The CDR3 sequence is CASSLMTGDNEQFF. The CDR3 nucleotides are TGCGCCAGCAGCTTGATGACAGGAGACAATGAGCAGTTCTTC.

This clone appeared once. The chain employs TRBV10-3 and TRBJ2-7; TRBD1 agrees at 7 bases. The germline V gene has CDR1 ENHRY and CDR2 SYGVKD. The CDR3 spans 13 residues. V gave up 6 bases and J gave up 0 bases; unmatched junction bases: 2. The CDR3 nucleotides read TGTGCCATCAGCGGGACAGCCTCCTACGAGCAGTACTTC. Translation gives CAISGTASYEQYF.